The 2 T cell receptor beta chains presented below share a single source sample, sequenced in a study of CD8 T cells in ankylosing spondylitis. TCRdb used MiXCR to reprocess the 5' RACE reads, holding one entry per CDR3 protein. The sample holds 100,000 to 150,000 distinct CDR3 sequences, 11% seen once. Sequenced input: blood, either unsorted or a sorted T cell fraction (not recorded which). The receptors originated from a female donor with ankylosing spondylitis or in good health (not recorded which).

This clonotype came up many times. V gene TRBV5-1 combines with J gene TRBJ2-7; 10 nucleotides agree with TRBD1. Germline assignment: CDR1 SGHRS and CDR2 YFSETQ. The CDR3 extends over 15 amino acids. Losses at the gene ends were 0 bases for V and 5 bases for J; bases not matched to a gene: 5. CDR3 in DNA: TGCGCCAGCAGCTTGGGACAGGGGGCTATTAACGAGCAGTACTTC. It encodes CASSLGQGAINEQYF.

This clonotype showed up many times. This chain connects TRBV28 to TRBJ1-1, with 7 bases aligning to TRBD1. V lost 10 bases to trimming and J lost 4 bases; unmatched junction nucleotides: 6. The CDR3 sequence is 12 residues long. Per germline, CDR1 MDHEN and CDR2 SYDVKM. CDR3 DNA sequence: TGTGCCACAGGGGGGGGAAGCACTGAAGCTTTCTTT. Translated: CATGGGSTEAFF.